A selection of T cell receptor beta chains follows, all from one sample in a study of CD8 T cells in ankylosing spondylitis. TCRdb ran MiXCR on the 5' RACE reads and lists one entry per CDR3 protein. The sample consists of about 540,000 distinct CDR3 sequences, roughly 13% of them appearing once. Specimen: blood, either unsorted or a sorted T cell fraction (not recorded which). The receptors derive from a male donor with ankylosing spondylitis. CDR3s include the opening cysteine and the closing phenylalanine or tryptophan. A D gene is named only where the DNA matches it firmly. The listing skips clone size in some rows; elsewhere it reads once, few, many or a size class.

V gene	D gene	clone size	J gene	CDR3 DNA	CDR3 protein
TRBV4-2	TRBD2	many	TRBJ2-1	TGTGCCAGCAGCCAGGCCGGGACTAGCGGGAGTATTGAGCAGTTCTTC	CASSQAGTSGSIEQFF
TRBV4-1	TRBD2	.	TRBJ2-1	TGCGCCAGCAGCCCGGTCCCTGAAGCGGGAGGGTCCCGCTCCTACAATGAGCAGTTCTTC	CASSPVPEAGGSRSYNEQFF
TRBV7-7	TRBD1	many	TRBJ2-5	TGTGCCAGCAGCTTAGAAGCCAGGGGGGAGACCCAGTACTTC	CASSLEARGETQYF
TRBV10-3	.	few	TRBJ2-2	TGTGCCATCAGAGGGGGAGTCGGGACCGGGGAGCTGTTTTTT	CAIRGGVGTGELFF
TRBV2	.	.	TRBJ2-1	TGTGCCAGCAGGAGTCGCGTTGCGTCCTACAATGAGCAGTTCTTC	CASRSRVASYNEQFF
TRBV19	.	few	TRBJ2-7	TGTGCCAGTAGTATCCCCGGGGCCGAGCAGTACTTC	CASSIPGAEQYF
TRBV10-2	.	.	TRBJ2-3	TGCGCCACCACCTCCCGACCGTCTAGCACAGATACGCAGTATTTT	CATTSRPSSTDTQYF
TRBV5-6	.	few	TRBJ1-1	TGTGCCAGCAGCTTGCGAGAAGTCACTGAAGCTTTCTTT	CASSLREVTEAFF
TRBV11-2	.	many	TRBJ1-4	TGTGCCAGCAGCTTATCGGGACTGACTAATGAAAAACTGTTTTTT	CASSLSGLTNEKLFF
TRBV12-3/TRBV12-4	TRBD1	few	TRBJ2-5	TGTGCCAGCAGCCAAAACAGGGGTGGAGAGACCCAGTACTTC	CASSQNRGGETQYF
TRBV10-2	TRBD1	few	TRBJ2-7	TGCGCCAGCAGTCCCTCTAGGACAGGGGGAAACGAGCAGTACTTC	CASSPSRTGGNEQYF
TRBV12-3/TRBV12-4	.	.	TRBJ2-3	TGTGCCAGCAGCCCCCGAAGGGGGGCAGATACGCAGTATTTT	CASSPRRGADTQYF
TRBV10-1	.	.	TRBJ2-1	TGCGCCAGCAGTGACATGGGATCAAGCCTCAATGAGCAGTTCTTC	CASSDMGSSLNEQFF
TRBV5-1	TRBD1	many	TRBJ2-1	TGCGCCAGCATCCTGGACAGGGGAGCCTACAATGAGCAGTTCTTC	CASILDRGAYNEQFF
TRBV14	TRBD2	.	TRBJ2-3	TGTGCCAGCAGCCAGGGTACTGGCTGGGCGGGAGCTTCAGATACGCAGTATTTT	CASSQGTGWAGASDTQYF
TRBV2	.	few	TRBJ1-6	TGTGCCAGCAGTGAATTTACACCCAGCTCCTATAATTCACCCCTCCACTTT	CASSEFTPSSYNSPLHF
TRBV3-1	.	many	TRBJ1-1	TGTGCCAGCAGCCCTTTGGGGGCTGGGGACACTGAAGCTTTCTTT	CASSPLGAGDTEAFF
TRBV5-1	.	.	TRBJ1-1	TGCGCCAGCAGCACCCGGAGAGACACTGAAGCTTTCTTT	CASSTRRDTEAFF